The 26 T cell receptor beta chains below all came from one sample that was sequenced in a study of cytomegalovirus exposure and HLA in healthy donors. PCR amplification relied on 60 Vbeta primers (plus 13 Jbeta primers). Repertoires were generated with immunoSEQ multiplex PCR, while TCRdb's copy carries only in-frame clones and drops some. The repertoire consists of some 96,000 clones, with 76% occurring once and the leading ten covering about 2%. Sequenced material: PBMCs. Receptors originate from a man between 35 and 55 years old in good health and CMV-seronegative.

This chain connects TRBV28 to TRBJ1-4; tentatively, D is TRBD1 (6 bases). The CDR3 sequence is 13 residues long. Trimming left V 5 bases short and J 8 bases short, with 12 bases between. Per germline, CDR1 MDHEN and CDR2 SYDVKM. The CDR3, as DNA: TGTGCCAGCAGTCTCGACGGGACAGAAAAACTGTTTTTT. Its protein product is CASSLDGTEKLFF. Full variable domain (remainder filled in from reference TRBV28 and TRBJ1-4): DVKVTQSSRYLVKRTGEKVFLECVQDMDHENMFWYRQDPGLGLRLIYFSYDVKMKEKGDIPEGYSVSREKKERFSLILESASTNQTSMYLCASSLDGTEKLFFGSGTQLSVL.

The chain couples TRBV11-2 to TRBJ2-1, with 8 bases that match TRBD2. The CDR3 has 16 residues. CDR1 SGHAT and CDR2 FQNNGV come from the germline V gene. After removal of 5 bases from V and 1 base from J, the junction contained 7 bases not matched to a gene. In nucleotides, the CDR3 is TGTGCCAGCAGCGTCGACGGGGGGGCTTCCTACAATGAGCAGTTCTTC. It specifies CASSVDGGASYNEQFF.

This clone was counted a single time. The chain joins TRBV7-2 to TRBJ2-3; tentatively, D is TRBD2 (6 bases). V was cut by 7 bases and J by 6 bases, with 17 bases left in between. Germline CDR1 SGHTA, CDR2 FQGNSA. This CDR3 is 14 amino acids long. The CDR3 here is CASTQAGLGDTQYF. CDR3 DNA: TGTGCCAGCACTCAGGCGGGACTGGGGGATACGCAGTATTTT.

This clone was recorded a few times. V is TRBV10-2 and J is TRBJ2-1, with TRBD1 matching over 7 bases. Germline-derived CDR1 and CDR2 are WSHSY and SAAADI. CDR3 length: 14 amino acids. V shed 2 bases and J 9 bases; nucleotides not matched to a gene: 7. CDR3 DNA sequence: TGCGCCAGCAGTGAGGAGGGGGCGCGAAGTGAGCAGTTCTTC. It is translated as CASSEEGARSEQFF.

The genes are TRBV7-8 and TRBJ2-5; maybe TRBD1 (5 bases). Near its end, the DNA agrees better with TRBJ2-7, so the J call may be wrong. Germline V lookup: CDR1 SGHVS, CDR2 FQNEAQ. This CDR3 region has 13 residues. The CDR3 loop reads CASSFSRDYEQYF. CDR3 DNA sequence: TGTGCCAGCAGCTTTTCCAGGGACTACGAGCAGTACTTC.

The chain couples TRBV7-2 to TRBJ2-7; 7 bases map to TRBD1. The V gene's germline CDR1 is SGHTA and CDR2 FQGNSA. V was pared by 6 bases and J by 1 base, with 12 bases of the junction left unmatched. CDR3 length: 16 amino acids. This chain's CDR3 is CASRPRPGTASYEQYF. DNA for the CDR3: TGTGCCAGCAGGCCACGACCCGGGACAGCTTCCTACGAGCAGTACTTC.

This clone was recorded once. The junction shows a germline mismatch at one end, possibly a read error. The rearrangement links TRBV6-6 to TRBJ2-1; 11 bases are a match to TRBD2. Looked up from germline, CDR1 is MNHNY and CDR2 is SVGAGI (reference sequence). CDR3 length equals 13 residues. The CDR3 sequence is CASSFSGGAPGIF. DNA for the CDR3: TGTGCCAGCAGTTTTAGCGGGGGGGCCCCCGGGATCTTC.

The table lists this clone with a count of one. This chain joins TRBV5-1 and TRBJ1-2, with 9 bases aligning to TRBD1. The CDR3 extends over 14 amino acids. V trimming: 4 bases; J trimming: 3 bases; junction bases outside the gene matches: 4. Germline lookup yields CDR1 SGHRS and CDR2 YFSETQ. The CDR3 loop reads CASSPRQGDYGYTF. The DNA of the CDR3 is TGCGCCAGCAGCCCCCGACAGGGGGACTATGGCTACACCTTC.

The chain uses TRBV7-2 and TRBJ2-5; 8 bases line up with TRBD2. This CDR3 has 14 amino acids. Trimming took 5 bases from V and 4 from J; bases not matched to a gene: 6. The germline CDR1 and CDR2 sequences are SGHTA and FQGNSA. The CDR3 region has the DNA TGTGCCAGCAGCCCCCCCAGCGGGAGAGAGACCCAGTACTTC. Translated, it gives CASSPPSGRETQYF.

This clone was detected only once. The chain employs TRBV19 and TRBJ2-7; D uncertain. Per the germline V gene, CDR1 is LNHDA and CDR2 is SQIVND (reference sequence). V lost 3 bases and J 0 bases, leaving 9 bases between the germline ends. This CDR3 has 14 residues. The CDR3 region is CASSMRLFSYEQYF. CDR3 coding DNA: TGTGCCAGTAGTATGAGGCTATTCTCCTACGAGCAGTACTTC.

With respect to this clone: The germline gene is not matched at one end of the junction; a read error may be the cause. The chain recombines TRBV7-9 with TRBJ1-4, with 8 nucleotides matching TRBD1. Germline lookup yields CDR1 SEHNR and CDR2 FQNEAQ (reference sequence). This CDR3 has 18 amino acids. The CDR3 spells CSSSLPRSGGMANEKLFF. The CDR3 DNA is TGTTCCAGCAGCTTACCCCGATCAGGGGGCATGGCTAATGAAAAACTGTTTTTT.

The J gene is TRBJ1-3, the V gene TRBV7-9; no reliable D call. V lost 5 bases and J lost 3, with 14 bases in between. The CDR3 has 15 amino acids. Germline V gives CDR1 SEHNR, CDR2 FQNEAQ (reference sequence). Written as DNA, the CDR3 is TGTGCCAGCAGCGCCCCGTTAGGAGGTGGAAACACCATATATTTT. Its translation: CASSAPLGGGNTIYF.

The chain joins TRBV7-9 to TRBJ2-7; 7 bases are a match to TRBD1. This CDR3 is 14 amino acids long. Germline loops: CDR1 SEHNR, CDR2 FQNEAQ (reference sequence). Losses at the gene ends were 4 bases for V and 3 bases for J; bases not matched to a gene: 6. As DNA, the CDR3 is TGTGCCAGCAGCTCCCGGGACAGACACTACGAGCAGTACTTC. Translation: CASSSRDRHYEQYF.

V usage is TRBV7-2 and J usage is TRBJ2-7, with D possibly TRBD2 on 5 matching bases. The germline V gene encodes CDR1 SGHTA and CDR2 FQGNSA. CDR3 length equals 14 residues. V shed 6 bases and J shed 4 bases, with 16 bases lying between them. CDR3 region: CASSKRESFYEQYF. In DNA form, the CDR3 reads TGTGCCAGCAGTAAGAGGGAGTCCTTTTACGAGCAGTACTTC.

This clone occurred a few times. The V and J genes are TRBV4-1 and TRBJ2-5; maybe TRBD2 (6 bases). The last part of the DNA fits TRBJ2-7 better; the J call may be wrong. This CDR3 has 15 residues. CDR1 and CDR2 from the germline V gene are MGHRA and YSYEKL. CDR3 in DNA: TGCGCCAGCAGCCAAGACGGGACTTCAACCTACGAGCAGTACTTC. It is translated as CASSQDGTSTYEQYF.

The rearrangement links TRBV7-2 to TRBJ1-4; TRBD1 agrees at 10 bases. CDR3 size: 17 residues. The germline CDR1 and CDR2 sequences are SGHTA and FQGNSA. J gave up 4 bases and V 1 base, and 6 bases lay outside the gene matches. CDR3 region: CASSLVGDRGFNEKLFF. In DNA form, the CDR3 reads TGTGCCAGCAGCTTAGTCGGGGACAGGGGCTTTAATGAAAAACTGTTTTTT.

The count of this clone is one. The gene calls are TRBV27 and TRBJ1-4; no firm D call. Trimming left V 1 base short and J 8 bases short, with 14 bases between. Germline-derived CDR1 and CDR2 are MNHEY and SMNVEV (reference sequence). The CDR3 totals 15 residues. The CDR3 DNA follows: TGTGCCAGCAGTTTATTTAGGAGCCGTGGGGAAAAACTGTTTTTT. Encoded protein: CASSLFRSRGEKLFF.

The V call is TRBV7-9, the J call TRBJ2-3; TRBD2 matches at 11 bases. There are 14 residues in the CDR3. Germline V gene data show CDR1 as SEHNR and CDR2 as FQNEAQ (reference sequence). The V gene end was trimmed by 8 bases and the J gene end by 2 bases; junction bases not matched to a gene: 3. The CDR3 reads CASASGGSTDTQYF. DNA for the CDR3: TGTGCCAGCGCTAGCGGGGGGTCCACAGATACGCAGTATTTT.

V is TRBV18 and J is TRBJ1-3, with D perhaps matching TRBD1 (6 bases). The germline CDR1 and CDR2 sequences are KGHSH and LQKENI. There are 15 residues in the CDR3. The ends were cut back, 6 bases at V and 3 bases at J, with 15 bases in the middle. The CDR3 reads CASSQQGNLGNTIYF. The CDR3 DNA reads TGTGCCAGCTCCCAACAGGGAAACCTTGGAAACACCATATATTTT.

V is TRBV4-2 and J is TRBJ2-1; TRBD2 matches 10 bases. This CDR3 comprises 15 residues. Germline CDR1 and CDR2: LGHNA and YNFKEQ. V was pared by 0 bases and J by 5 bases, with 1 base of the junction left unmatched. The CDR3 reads CASSQETSGNNEQFF. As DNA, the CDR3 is TGTGCCAGCAGCCAAGAAACTAGCGGGAACAATGAGCAGTTCTTC.

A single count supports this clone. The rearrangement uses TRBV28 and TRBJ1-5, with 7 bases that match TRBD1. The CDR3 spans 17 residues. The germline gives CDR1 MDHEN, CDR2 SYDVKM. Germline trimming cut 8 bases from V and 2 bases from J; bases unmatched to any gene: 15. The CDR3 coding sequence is TGTGCCAGCGAGTCTAGACAGGGCTGGTTCGGCAATCAGCCCCAGCATTTT. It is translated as CASESRQGWFGNQPQHF.

Here the CDR3 DNA reads TGTGCCAGTAGTATGGGACACCGCGCGAACACCGGGGAGCTGTTTTTT. Its translation is CASSMGHRANTGELFF. This chain connects TRBV19 to TRBJ2-2, with D maybe TRBD1 (6 bases). Germline-derived CDR1 and CDR2 are LNHDA and SQIVND (reference sequence). V gave up 3 bases and J gave up 0 bases, with 11 bases separating them. The CDR3 covers 16 residues.

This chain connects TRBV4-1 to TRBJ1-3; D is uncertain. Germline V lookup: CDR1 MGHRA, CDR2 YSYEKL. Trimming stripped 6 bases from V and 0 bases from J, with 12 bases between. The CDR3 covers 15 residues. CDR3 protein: CASRVEQYSGNTIYF. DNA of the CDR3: TGCGCCAGCAGAGTGGAACAGTACTCTGGAAACACCATATATTTT.

The DNA for the CDR3 is TGTGCCAGCAGCCAAGAGGGGGAGCGGAGAGAGCAGTACTTC. Its translation is CASSQEGERREQYF. The chain recombines TRBV13 with TRBJ2-7, with D maybe TRBD1 (6 bases). Germline loops: CDR1 PRHDT, CDR2 FYEKMQ (reference sequence). The CDR3 contains 14 residues. V lost 5 bases and J 7 bases, leaving 18 bases between the germline ends.

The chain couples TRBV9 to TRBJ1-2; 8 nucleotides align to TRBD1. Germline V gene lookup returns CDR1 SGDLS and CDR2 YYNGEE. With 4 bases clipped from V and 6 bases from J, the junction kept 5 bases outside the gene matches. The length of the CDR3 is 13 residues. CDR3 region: CASSPGQDDGYTF. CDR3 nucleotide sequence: TGTGCCAGCAGCCCGGGACAGGATGATGGCTACACCTTC.

The CDR3 DNA follows: TGTGCCAGCAGCTTACAAGGGGCCTACGAGCAGTACTTC. It yields the protein CASSLQGAYEQYF. The chain employs TRBV7-3 and TRBJ2-7; D is perhaps TRBD1 (5 bases). Germline lookup yields CDR1 SGHTA and CDR2 FQGTGA. Deletions cut 2 bases from V and 2 bases from J, with 7 bases between. The CDR3 extends over 13 amino acids.